This TCR beta chain was sequenced in a study of shared clonotypes between healthy human individuals. Points from the study as a whole: The diversity represented, both genetic and in exposure history, was limited by few donors.

The CDR3 is 16 residues long. The V and J ends lost 6 bases and 8 bases respectively, with 24 bases between them. The germline gives CDR1 SGDLS, CDR2 YYNGEE. On this clone itself: Its antigen is unidentified.

Clones were read by immunoSEQ multiplex PCR, and TCRdb kept only the in-frame ones, dropping some. This repertoire shows some 240,000 clones, over 50% found once; its top ten account for around 10%. The TCR sequence derives from a man aged 30 to 45 in good health. The source material was memory CD4+ T cells sorted from blood. The subset denotes: CD45RA-negative fraction. The V gene is TRBV9, the J gene TRBJ2-4; D is possibly TRBD1 (6 bases). CDR3 protein: CASTPTGFGAGDIQYF. Here the CDR3 DNA reads TGTGCCAGCACCCCAACAGGGTTTGGTGCAGGGGACATTCAGTACTTC.